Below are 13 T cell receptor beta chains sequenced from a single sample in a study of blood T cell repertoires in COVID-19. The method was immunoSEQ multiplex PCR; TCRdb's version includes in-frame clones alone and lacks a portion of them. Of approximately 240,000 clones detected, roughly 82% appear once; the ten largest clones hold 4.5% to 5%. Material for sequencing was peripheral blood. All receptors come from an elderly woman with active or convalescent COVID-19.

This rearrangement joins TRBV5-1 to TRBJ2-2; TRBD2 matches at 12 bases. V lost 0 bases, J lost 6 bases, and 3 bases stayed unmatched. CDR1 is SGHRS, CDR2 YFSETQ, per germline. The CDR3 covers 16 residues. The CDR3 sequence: CASSLEGLAGAGELFF. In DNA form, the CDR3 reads TGCGCCAGCAGCTTGGAGGGACTAGCGGGCGCCGGGGAGCTGTTTTTT.

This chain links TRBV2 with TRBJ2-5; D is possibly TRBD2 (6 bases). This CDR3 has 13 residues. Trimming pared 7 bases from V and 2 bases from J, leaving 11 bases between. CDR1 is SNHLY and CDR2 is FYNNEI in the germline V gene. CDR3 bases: TGTGCCAGCATTGGCGGGAATCAAGAGACCCAGTACTTC. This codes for CASIGGNQETQYF. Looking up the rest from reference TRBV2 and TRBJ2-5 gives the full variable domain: EPEVTQTPSHQVTQMGQEVILRCVPISNHLYFYWYRQILGQKVEFLVSFYNNEISEKSEIFDDQFSVERPDGSNFTLKIRSTKLEDSAMYFCASIGGNQETQYFGPGTRLLVL.

CDR3 region: CASSLSILRVEKLFF. CDR3 nucleotides: TGTGCCAGCAGTTTATCGATTTTGAGGGTGGAAAAACTGTTTTTT. The chain combines TRBV27 with TRBJ1-4; D remains ambiguous. Between the trimmed V and J ends, which lost 0 bases and 8 bases, there was a span of 13 bases. Per the germline V gene, CDR1 is MNHEY and CDR2 is SMNVEV (reference sequence). The CDR3 has 15 amino acids.

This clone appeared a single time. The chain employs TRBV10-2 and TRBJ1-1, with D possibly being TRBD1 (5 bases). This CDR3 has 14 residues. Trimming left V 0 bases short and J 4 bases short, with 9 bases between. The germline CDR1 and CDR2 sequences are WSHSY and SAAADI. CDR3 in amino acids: CASSESRGLTEAFF. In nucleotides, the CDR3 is TGCGCCAGCAGTGAGTCAAGGGGACTCACTGAAGCTTTCTTT.

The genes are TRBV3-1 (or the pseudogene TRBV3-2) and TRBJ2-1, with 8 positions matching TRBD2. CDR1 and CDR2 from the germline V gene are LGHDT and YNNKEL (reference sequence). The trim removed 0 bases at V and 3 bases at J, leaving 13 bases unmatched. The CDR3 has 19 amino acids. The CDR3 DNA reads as TGTGCCAGCAGCCAAGATCGGCTCGGTACAGCGGGAGACTACAATGAGCAGTTCTTC. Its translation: CASSQDRLGTAGDYNEQFF.

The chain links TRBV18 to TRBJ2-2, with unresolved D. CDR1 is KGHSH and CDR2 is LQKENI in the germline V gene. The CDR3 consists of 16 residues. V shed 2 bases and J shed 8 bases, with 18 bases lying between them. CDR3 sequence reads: CASSPGRSDRAGELFF. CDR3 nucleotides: TGTGCCAGCTCACCAGGGCGTTCCGATCGTGCGGGGGAGCTGTTTTTT.

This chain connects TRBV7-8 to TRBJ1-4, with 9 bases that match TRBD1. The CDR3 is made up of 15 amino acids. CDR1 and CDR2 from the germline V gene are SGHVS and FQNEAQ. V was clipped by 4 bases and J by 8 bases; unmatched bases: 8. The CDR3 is CASSWGTGSEEKLFF. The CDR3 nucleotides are TGTGCCAGCAGCTGGGGGACAGGGAGCGAAGAAAAACTGTTTTTT. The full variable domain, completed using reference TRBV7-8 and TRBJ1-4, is GAGVSQSPRYKVAKRGQDVALRCDPISGHVSLFWYQQALGQGPEFLTYFQNEAQLDKSGLPSDRFFAERPEGSVSTLKIQRTQQEDSAVYLCASSWGTGSEEKLFFGSGTQLSVL.

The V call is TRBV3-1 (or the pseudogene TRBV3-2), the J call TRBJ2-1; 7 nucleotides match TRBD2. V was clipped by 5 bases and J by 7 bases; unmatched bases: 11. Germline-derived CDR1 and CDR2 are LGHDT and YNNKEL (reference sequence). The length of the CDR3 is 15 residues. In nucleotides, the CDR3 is TGTGCCAGCAGCATCCGGACTAGGATTGTTAATGAGCAGTTCTTC. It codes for CASSIRTRIVNEQFF.

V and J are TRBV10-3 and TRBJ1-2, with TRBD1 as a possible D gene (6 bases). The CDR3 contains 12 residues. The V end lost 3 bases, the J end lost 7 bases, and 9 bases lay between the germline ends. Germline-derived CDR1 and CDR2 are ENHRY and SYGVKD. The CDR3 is CAISELGAGYTF. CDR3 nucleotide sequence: TGTGCCATCAGTGAATTGGGGGCTGGCTACACCTTC.

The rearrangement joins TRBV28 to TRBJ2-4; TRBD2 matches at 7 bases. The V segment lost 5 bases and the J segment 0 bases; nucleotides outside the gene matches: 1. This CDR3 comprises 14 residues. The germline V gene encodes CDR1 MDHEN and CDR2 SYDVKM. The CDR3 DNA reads TGTGCCAGCAGTGGGGGGGGAGCCAAAAACATTCAGTACTTC. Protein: CASSGGGAKNIQYF.

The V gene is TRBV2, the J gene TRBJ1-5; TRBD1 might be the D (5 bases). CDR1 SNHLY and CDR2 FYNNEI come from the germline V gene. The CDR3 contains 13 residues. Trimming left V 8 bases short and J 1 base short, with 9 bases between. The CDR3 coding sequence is TGTGCCAGCGAAAGGGGAAGCAATCAGCCCCAGCATTTT. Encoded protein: CASERGSNQPQHF.

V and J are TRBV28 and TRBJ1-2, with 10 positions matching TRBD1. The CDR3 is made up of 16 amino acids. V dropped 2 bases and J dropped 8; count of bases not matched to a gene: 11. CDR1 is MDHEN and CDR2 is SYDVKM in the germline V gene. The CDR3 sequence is CASSLVTPTGGGGYTF. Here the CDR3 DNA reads TGTGCCAGCAGTTTAGTGACCCCGACAGGGGGCGGCGGCTACACCTTC.

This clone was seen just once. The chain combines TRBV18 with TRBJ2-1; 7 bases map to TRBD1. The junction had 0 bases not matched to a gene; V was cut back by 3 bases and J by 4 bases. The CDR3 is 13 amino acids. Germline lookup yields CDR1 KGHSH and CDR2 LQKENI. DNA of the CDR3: TGTGCCAGCTCACCGGGACAGTACAATGAGCAGTTCTTC. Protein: CASSPGQYNEQFF.